These 13 T cell receptor beta chains were all obtained from the same sample, sequenced in a study of blood T cell repertoires in COVID-19. Data came from immunoSEQ multiplex PCR; TCRdb stores just in-frame clones and leaves some out. The table has tens of thousands of clones, about 80% seen once. Specimen: peripheral blood. The source is a woman aged 65 to 85 with acute or convalescent COVID-19.

The chain couples TRBV9 to TRBJ2-4; 9 bases fit TRBD1. The CDR3 length is 19 residues. V lost 3 bases to trimming and J lost 1 base; unmatched junction nucleotides: 14. CDR1 SGDLS and CDR2 YYNGEE come from the germline V gene. DNA of the CDR3: TGTGCCAGCAGCGCCGGACAGGGGAGTTGGGATCCGGCCAAAAACATTCAGTACTTC. Its protein product is CASSAGQGSWDPAKNIQYF.

The V gene is TRBV4-2, the J gene TRBJ1-2; a weak D match, TRBD1 (5 bases). Germline lookup yields CDR1 LGHNA and CDR2 YNFKEQ. This CDR3 region has 15 residues. Deletions cut 0 bases from V and 1 base from J, with 9 bases between. This CDR3 reads CASSQETALNYGYTF. In DNA form, the CDR3 reads TGTGCCAGCAGCCAAGAGACAGCTCTTAACTATGGCTACACCTTC.

The sample holds many counts of this clone. J is TRBJ1-2 and V is TRBV3-1 (or the pseudogene TRBV3-2); D is perhaps TRBD1 (6 bases). The CDR3 consists of 14 residues. CDR1 and CDR2 from the germline V gene are LGHDT and YNNKEL (reference sequence). The V end lost 5 bases, the J end lost 3 bases, and 13 bases lay between the germline ends. The CDR3 bases are TGTGCCAGCAGCATCCAAGGGGGTCACTATGGCTACACCTTC. Its protein is CASSIQGGHYGYTF.

To note about this clone: One end of the junction fails to match germline, which may point to a read error. Other DNA sequences in this sample translate to the same CDR3. CDR3 region: CASQFPGQAYEQYF. Here the CDR3 DNA reads TGCGCCAGCCAATTCCCGGGACAGGCCTACGAGCAGTACTTC. The rearrangement joins TRBV2 to TRBJ2-7; 8 bases map to TRBD1. CDR1 is SNHLY, CDR2 FYNNEI, per germline. The CDR3 length is 14 residues.

V is TRBV10-3 and J is TRBJ1-5; D is possibly TRBD1 (5 bases). Trimming pared 6 bases from V and 0 bases from J, leaving 12 bases between. This CDR3 has 15 amino acids. Germline CDR1 ENHRY, CDR2 SYGVKD. CDR3 residues: CAISPDIYSNQPQHF. DNA for the CDR3: TGTGCCATCAGCCCGGACATTTATAGCAATCAGCCCCAGCATTTT.

This clone has just one count. V is TRBV3-1 (or the pseudogene TRBV3-2) and J is TRBJ1-3; D ambiguous. Germline V gene sequence: CDR1 LGHDT, CDR2 YNNKEL (reference sequence). CDR3 length equals 15 residues. The germline V and J ends were trimmed by 1 base and 3 bases, with 10 bases remaining between them. CDR3 loop: CASSQAGSSGNTIYF. The CDR3 DNA sequence: TGTGCCAGCAGCCAAGCGGGGTCGAGTGGAAACACCATATATTTT.

CDR3 nucleotides: TGTGCCAGTAGTACCGCGGTGAGGTCGGAGCAGTACTTC. It is translated as CASSTAVRSEQYF. The chain employs TRBV19 and TRBJ2-7; no firm D call. Per the germline V gene, CDR1 is LNHDA and CDR2 is SQIVND (reference sequence). The CDR3 loop spans 13 amino acids. The V end was cut by 4 bases, the J end by 7 bases, with 14 bases between.

The gene calls are TRBV3-1 (or the pseudogene TRBV3-2) and TRBJ1-2; D is unclear. The CDR3 has 15 amino acids. The ends were cut back, 2 bases at V and 7 bases at J, with 17 bases in the middle. CDR1 is LGHDT and CDR2 is YNNKEL in the germline V gene (reference sequence). The CDR3 region has the DNA TGTGCCAGCAGCCAATCCCCCGGGTCCGGGAGTGGCTACACCTTC. It yields the protein CASSQSPGSGSGYTF.

The chain combines TRBV24-1 with TRBJ1-2; no reliable D call. Trimming removed 2 bases from V and 7 bases from J, with 13 bases in between. In germline, CDR1 is KGHDR, CDR2 SFDVKD. This CDR3 contains 14 residues. CDR3 nucleotide sequence: TGTGCCACCAGTGATTCCCGACTTGGACTTGGCTACACCTTC. Translated, it gives CATSDSRLGLGYTF.

The V and J genes are TRBV11-3 and TRBJ1-3; weak D call: TRBD1 (6 bases). Between the trimmed V and J ends, which lost 8 bases and 2 bases, there was a span of 19 bases. Germline assignment: CDR1 SGHNT and CDR2 YENEEA. The CDR3 covers 16 residues. The CDR3 here is CASSKGGGGAGNTIYF. The CDR3 nucleotides read TGTGCCAGCTCCAAGGGTGGCGGGGGCGCTGGAAACACCATATATTTT.

This chain links TRBV2 with TRBJ1-1; D is undetermined. The CDR3 consists of 15 residues. CDR1 SNHLY and CDR2 FYNNEI come from the germline V gene. Trimming took off 7 bases at V and 1 base at J, with 16 bases between the two ends. The CDR3 spells CASTRFSSGNTEAFF. In nucleotides, the CDR3 is TGTGCCAGCACCAGATTCTCATCAGGGAACACTGAAGCTTTCTTT.

The V call is TRBV6-5, the J call TRBJ2-7, with D perhaps matching TRBD1 (6 bases). This CDR3 region has 15 residues. Trimming removed 4 bases from V and 6 bases from J, with 19 bases in between. Germline V gives CDR1 MNHEY, CDR2 SVGAGI. DNA of the CDR3: TGTGCCAGCAGTTCTCGGGACACCGGGCTACCCGAGCAGTACTTC. This gives the protein CASSSRDTGLPEQYF.

The V gene is TRBV19, the J gene TRBJ1-2; 9 bases are shared with TRBD1. Per the germline V gene, CDR1 is LNHDA and CDR2 is SQIVND (reference sequence). This CDR3 comprises 22 residues. V shed 5 bases and J 8 bases; nucleotides not matched to a gene: 33. The CDR3 DNA reads as TGTGCCAGTAGTCCTGACCTTTTAACCGGGACAGGGATGAGGTGGTTGCGGTTGGGCTACACCTTC. Its translation is CASSPDLLTGTGMRWLRLGYTF.